Listed below are T cell receptor beta chains from one sample, sequenced in a study of technical replicates of blood from a handful of donors. Clones were read by immunoSEQ multiplex PCR, and TCRdb kept only the in-frame ones, dropping some. Altogether 65,000 to 85,000 clones are present, around 96% being singletons, with the ten largest covering roughly 0.35%. The sample was T cells isolated from PBMCs. The receptors shown here come from a human donor in good health. Both conserved end residues are part of each CDR3. D genes are given only for firm matches.

j_call d_call v_call cdr3_nt cdr3_aa
TRBJ2-7 . TRBV4-1 TGCGCCAGCAGCCAAGTACTGCAACAGGGTGCCTACGAGCAGTACTTC CASSQVLQQGAYEQYF
TRBJ1-1 . TRBV30 TGTGCCTGGAGTTCCGGGACACAAGCTTTCTTT CAWSSGTQAFF
TRBJ2-3 . TRBV2 TGTGCCAGCACTCAGGGCCCGACTAGCACAGATACGCAGTATTTT CASTQGPTSTDTQYF
TRBJ2-1 . TRBV7-9 TGTGCCAGCAGCTGGGGCGCGGATAGCTCCTACAATGAGCAGTTCTTC CASSWGADSSYNEQFF
TRBJ2-1 TRBD2 TRBV4-3 TGCGCCAGCAGCCAGACCATTTCGCTAGCGGCCTCCTACAATGAGCAGTTCTTC CASSQTISLAASYNEQFF
TRBJ1-4 TRBD1 TRBV27 TGTGCCAGCAGCCACATGGGGACAGGCCTTGCAACTAATGAAAAACTGTTTTTT CASSHMGTGLATNEKLFF
TRBJ2-5 TRBD1 TRBV7-3 TGTGCCAGCAGCTTAGGACAGGGGGCGCGGGAGACCCAGTACTTC CASSLGQGARETQYF
TRBJ2-2 TRBD2 TRBV4-1 TGCGCCAGCAGCCTCCGTGTGGAGGGGACTATGAGCGGGGAGCTGTTTTTT CASSLRVEGTMSGELFF
TRBJ2-7 . TRBV19 TGTGCCAGTAGTTCCCCCCCTTGGCCCGAGCAGTACTTC CASSSPPWPEQYF
TRBJ2-7 . TRBV7-2 TGTGCCAGCAGCTTGAGAGCCGGGACAAACTCCTACGAGCAGTACTTC CASSLRAGTNSYEQYF